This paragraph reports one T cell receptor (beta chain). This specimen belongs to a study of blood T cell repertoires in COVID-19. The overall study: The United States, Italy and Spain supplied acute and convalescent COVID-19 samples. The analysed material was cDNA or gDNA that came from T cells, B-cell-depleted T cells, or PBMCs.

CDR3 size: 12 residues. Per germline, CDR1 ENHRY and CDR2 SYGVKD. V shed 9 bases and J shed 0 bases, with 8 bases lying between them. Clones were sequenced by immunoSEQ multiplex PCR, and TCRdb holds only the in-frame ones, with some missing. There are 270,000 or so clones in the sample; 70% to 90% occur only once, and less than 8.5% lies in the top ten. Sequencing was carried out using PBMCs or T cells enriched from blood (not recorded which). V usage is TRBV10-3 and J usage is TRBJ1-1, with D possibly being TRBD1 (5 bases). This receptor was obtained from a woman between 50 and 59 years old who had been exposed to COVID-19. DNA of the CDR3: TGTGCCATTCAGGGAATGAACACTGAAGCTTTCTTT. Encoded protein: CAIQGMNTEAFF.